This T cell receptor beta chain was recovered during a study of vaccination and CD4 T cells after COVID-19. Regarding this clonotype: Its specificity is not known.

The assay that was used to sequence DNA from cultured CD4+ T cells was the Oncomine TCR Beta short-read assay. Cultured CD4+ T cells were the source of extracted genomic DNA. TCRdb analysed the PCR reads with MiXCR anew, one entry per CDR3 protein. The table shows 9,500 to 15,000 distinct CDR3 sequences, with 60% to 65% occurring only once. Regarding treatment: roughly 11-day PBMC culture with coronavirus spike peptide pools or control peptides (ViraFEST assay). Patients returned positive PCR results between March and December 2020, earlier than US Alpha, Beta and Delta variants. This receptor was obtained from a human donor who had recovered from COVID-19. The sample was CD4+ T cells from blood, cultured in vitro.

The DNA for the CDR3 is TGTGCCAGCAGTGAAATCGGCGGGGGCTATGGCTACACCTTC. Its protein is CASSEIGGGYGYTF. The chain joins TRBV6-1 to TRBJ1-2, with D possibly TRBD1 on 5 matching bases. V was shortened by 2 bases and J by 4 bases, with 11 bases between the two germline ends. Germline V gives CDR1 MNHNS, CDR2 SASEGT. CDR3 size: 14 residues.